Described below is a single TCR beta chain sequence and its context. At one end, the junction sequence differs from germline, possibly due to a read error. The data were taken from a study of blood T cell repertoires in COVID-19. Across the whole study: Samples representing acute and convalescent COVID-19 were sourced from the United States, Italy and Spain. Nucleic acid was either cDNA or gDNA, and it came from T cells, B-cell-depleted T cells, or PBMCs.

Original processing methods: For nucleated cells, counts were estimated from reference gene primer amplification. Assay: immunoSEQ multiplex PCR; the TCRdb copy retains only in-frame clones and omits some. V and J calls and clone size come straight from that table; D and trimming were deduced from the DNA. The sample records about 270,000 clones, around 89% being singletons. The CDR3 length is 13 residues. The sample comprised peripheral blood. The origin of this receptor is a man in his 60s who had recovered from COVID-19. The gene calls are TRBV12-3 or TRBV12-4 and TRBJ2-7, with 8 positions matching TRBD1. The CDR3 nucleotides read TGTGCCAGCAGTCCGGACAGGGCCTACGGGCAGTACTTC. Protein sequence: CASSPDRAYGQYF.